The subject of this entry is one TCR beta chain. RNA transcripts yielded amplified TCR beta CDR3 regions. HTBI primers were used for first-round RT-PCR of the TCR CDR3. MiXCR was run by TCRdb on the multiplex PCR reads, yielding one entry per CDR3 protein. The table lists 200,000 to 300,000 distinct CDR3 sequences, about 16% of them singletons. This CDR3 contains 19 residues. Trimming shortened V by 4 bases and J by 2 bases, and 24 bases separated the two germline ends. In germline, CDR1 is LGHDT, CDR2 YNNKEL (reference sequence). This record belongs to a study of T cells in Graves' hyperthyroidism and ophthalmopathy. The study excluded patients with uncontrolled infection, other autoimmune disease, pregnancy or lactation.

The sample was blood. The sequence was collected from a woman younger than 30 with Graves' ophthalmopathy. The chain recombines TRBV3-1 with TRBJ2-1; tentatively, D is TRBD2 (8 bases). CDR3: CASSPNKGGGGRTYNEQFF. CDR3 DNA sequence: TGTGCCAGCAGCCCAAACAAAGGGGGCGGGGGGCGGACCTACAATGAGCAGTTCTTC.